The 29 T cell receptor beta chains reported below all come from one sample, sequenced in a study of T cells after yellow fever vaccination. One entry per CDR3 protein results from TCRdb running MiXCR on the 5' RACE reads. The data contain more than 300,000 distinct CDR3 sequences, about 10% of them singletons. The specimen comprised CD4+ T cells sorted from PBMCs, sampled 45 days after the yellow fever booster vaccination. The receptors come from a man between 18 and 35 years old who received the YFV17D yellow fever vaccine.

The chain employs TRBV5-5 and TRBJ2-2; D possibly uses TRBD1 or TRBD2 (6 bases each). CDR3 length: 17 residues. Deletions cut 4 bases from V and 7 bases from J, with 23 bases between. Germline lookup yields CDR1 SGHKS and CDR2 YYEKEE (reference sequence). The CDR3 bases are TGTGCCAGCAGCCCACATTTTGGAGGGGGAGAGGGCGGGGAGCTGTTTTTT. Translation gives CASSPHFGGGEGGELFF. The entire variable domain, with the rest obtained from reference TRBV5-5 and TRBJ2-2, is as follows: DAGVTQSPTHLIKTRGQQVTLRCSPISGHKSVSWYQQVLGQGPQFIFQYYEKEERGRGNFPDRFSARQFPNYSSELNVNALLLGDSALYLCASSPHFGGGEGGELFFGEGSRLTVL.

J is TRBJ2-2 and V is TRBV6-5; 9 bases are a match to TRBD2. Germline CDR1 reads MNHEY; CDR2 reads SVGAGI. Losses at the gene ends were 4 bases for V and 1 base for J; bases not matched to a gene: 4. The CDR3 is 16 residues long. The CDR3 sequence: CASSSKRGENTGELFF. The CDR3 DNA follows: TGTGCCAGCAGTTCCAAGCGGGGGGAGAACACCGGGGAGCTGTTTTTT.

This clonotype showed up just a few times. The V call is TRBV6-5, the J call TRBJ1-1; D gene unclear. The CDR3 spans 15 residues. The germline CDR1 and CDR2 sequences are MNHEY and SVGAGI. Trimming pared 4 bases from V and 4 bases from J, leaving 16 bases between. CDR3 in amino acids: CASSSQPRGGTEAFF. As DNA, the CDR3 is TGTGCCAGCAGTTCCCAGCCGCGGGGTGGCACTGAAGCTTTCTTT.

This clonotype was observed many times. This sequence joins TRBV6-6 and TRBJ1-1, with TRBD1 identical over 12 bases. Germline assignment: CDR1 MNHNY and CDR2 SVGAGI (reference sequence). J gave up 6 bases and V 6 bases, and 8 bases lay outside the gene matches. CDR3 size: 15 residues. CDR3 sequence reads: CASRQPGQGASEAFF. The CDR3, as DNA: TGTGCCAGCAGGCAACCGGGACAGGGGGCTTCTGAAGCTTTCTTT.

This CDR3 reads CASVLDRGNEQFF. CDR3 in DNA: TGTGCCAGCGTACTCGACAGGGGGAATGAGCAGTTCTTC. This chain uses TRBV2 with TRBJ2-1; the match to TRBD1 covers 9 bases. The trim removed 8 bases at V and 7 bases at J, leaving 6 bases unmatched. CDR1 and CDR2 from the germline V gene are SNHLY and FYNNEI. This CDR3 contains 13 residues.

J is TRBJ2-3 and V is TRBV6-6, with D unresolved. Trimming shortened V by 5 bases and J by 1 base, and 10 bases separated the two germline ends. The CDR3 is made up of 14 amino acids. Per the germline V gene, CDR1 is MNHNY and CDR2 is SVGAGI (reference sequence). Here the CDR3 DNA reads TGTGCCAGCAGTAGCTATACAGGCACAGATACGCAGTATTTT. Its translation is CASSSYTGTDTQYF.

A few counts support this clonotype. V gene TRBV5-4 combines with J gene TRBJ1-2, with 10 nucleotides matching TRBD1. The germline CDR1 and CDR2 sequences are SGHNT and YYREEE (reference sequence). V shed 6 bases and J 8 bases; nucleotides not matched to a gene: 10. The CDR3 is 14 amino acids. The CDR3 protein is CASTNGTGVGGYTF. CDR3 nucleotide sequence: TGTGCCAGCACCAACGGGACAGGGGTAGGAGGCTACACCTTC.

This clonotype was detected ten times or more. This CDR3 fails to terminate in the conserved phenylalanine or tryptophan, so it likely reflects a read error. The limits of the CDR3 on the DNA are not certain, so only TCRdb's listed CDR3 is given. The CDR3 spells CASSLGWGAVGI. This rearrangement joins TRBV11-2 to TRBJ2-3; the listed D gene, TRBD1, was not tested against the DNA. The CDR3 has 12 residues if both end residues are counted. The germline V gene encodes CDR1 SGHAT and CDR2 FQNNGV.

The gene calls are TRBV5-1 and TRBJ2-7; 9 nucleotides align to TRBD2. The V segment lost 3 bases and the J segment 2 bases; nucleotides outside the gene matches: 9. CDR1 and CDR2 (germline): SGHRS, YFSETQ. The CDR3 runs 16 residues. The CDR3, as DNA: TGCGCCAGCAGCTCCTCCGGGACTAGCAGAGCCTACGAGCAGTACTTC. This sequence encodes CASSSSGTSRAYEQYF.

This clonotype was detected many times. This chain links TRBV5-1 with TRBJ2-5, with 11 nucleotides matching TRBD2. This CDR3 region has 16 residues. J lost 5 bases, V lost 4 bases, and 10 bases had no gene match. Germline V CDR1 and CDR2: SGHRS, YFSETQ. The DNA for the CDR3 is TGCGCCAGCAGCCTGTCGGCTAGCGGGGGGATGGAGACCCAGTACTTC. The encoded protein is CASSLSASGGMETQYF.

This clonotype came up a few times. V is TRBV12-3 or TRBV12-4 and J is TRBJ1-5, with 10 bases aligning to TRBD1. The V and J ends lost 4 bases and 7 bases, in that order; junction bases with no gene match: 4. CDR3 size: 14 residues. This CDR3 reads CASSSTGGEQPQHF. CDR3 DNA sequence: TGTGCCAGCAGTTCGACAGGGGGCGAGCAGCCCCAGCATTTT.

This clonotype was seen more than once but under ten times. This chain links TRBV20-1 with TRBJ2-3, with TRBD2 matching 7 bases. The V gene end was trimmed by 6 bases and the J gene end by 5 bases; junction bases not matched to a gene: 17. The CDR3 extends over 16 amino acids. Germline-derived CDR1 and CDR2 are DFQATT and SNEGSKA (reference sequence). The CDR3 is CSALKGTSAIGDTQYF. The CDR3 DNA reads as TGCAGTGCCCTTAAGGGTACTAGCGCTATTGGAGATACGCAGTATTTT.

The rearrangement links TRBV29-1 to TRBJ2-1; 7 nucleotides agree with TRBD1. Germline V gene sequence: CDR1 SQVTM, CDR2 ANQGSEA. With 7 bases clipped from V and 9 bases from J, the junction kept 6 bases outside the gene matches. CDR3 length: 11 amino acids. The DNA for the CDR3 is TGCAGCGGGACAGGTTTTGTTGAGCAGTTCTTC. Translation gives CSGTGFVEQFF.

The chain has TRBV20-1 and TRBJ2-5; D uncertain. With 5 bases removed from V and 3 bases from J, the gap between germline ends came to 13 bases. CDR3 size: 13 residues. CDR1 is DFQATT and CDR2 is SNEGSKA in the germline V gene (reference sequence). In DNA form, the CDR3 reads TGCAGTGCTGCACCGCCAGATAAAGAGACCCAGTACTTC. Its protein product is CSAAPPDKETQYF.

The chain joins TRBV20-1 to TRBJ2-3; D call uncertain. The V and J ends lost 3 bases and 0 bases respectively, with 13 bases between them. This CDR3 is built from 15 residues. Germline V gene data show CDR1 as DFQATT and CDR2 as SNEGSKA (reference sequence). The CDR3 DNA reads as TGCAGTGCTAGGGCCCGGACCTCTAGCACAGATACGCAGTATTTT. It codes for CSARARTSSTDTQYF.

This clonotype was seen more than once but under ten times. V and J are TRBV28 and TRBJ1-2; D unresolved. V lost 4 bases and J 8 bases, leaving 20 bases between the germline ends. Germline CDR1 MDHEN, CDR2 SYDVKM. The length of the CDR3 is 15 residues. CDR3 nucleotide sequence: TGTGCCAGCAGTTCGATAAGCGCGGTTGGGCGCGGCTACACCTTC. Translated: CASSSISAVGRGYTF.

This clonotype was found once. The chain couples TRBV6-6 to TRBJ2-2; TRBD1 matches 8 bases. J lost 1 base, V lost 7 bases, and 5 bases had no gene match. Germline V gives CDR1 MNHNY, CDR2 SVGAGI (reference sequence). The CDR3 length is 15 residues. The CDR3 DNA reads TGTGCCAGCAATTCAGACAGGGGGAACACCGGGGAGCTGTTTTTT. This translates into CASNSDRGNTGELFF.

Ten or more counts support this clonotype. The chain couples TRBV7-6 to TRBJ2-5, with D perhaps TRBD1 or TRBD2 (5 bases each). With 5 bases removed from V and 2 bases from J, the gap between germline ends came to 9 bases. The germline V gene encodes CDR1 SGHVS and CDR2 FNYEAQ. This CDR3 is built from 13 residues. The CDR3 spells CASSMGRQETQYF. The CDR3 region has the DNA TGTGCCAGCAGCATGGGACGGCAAGAGACCCAGTACTTC.

This rearrangement joins TRBV5-4 to TRBJ2-3, with TRBD2 as a possible D gene (6 bases). There are 13 residues in the CDR3. Per the germline V gene, CDR1 is SGHNT and CDR2 is YYREEE (reference sequence). Trimming cost V 2 bases and J 6 bases, with 10 bases left between them. The CDR3 loop reads CASSFWAGDTQYF. CDR3 DNA: TGTGCCAGCAGCTTCTGGGCGGGGGATACGCAGTATTTT.

This clonotype was detected a few times. V usage is TRBV28 and J usage is TRBJ2-2; tentatively, D is TRBD1 or TRBD2 (6 bases each). Trimming pared 3 bases from V and 6 bases from J, leaving 17 bases between. Germline CDR1 reads MDHEN; CDR2 reads SYDVKM. This CDR3 is 16 amino acids long. CDR3 nucleotide sequence: TGTGCCAGCAGTTTCGGGGGAGGTCGGGGGCCCGGGGAGCTGTTTTTT. As protein: CASSFGGGRGPGELFF.

This clonotype has ten or more counts. This chain connects TRBV7-3 to TRBJ2-5, with 10 bases lining up with TRBD1. With V trimmed by 5 bases and J by 5 bases, 5 bases remained unmatched. CDR1 is SGHTA and CDR2 is FQGTGA in the germline V gene. CDR3 length: 14 residues. CDR3 nucleotide sequence: TGTGCCAGCAGCCTGACAGGGGGCAGTGAGACCCAGTACTTC. As protein: CASSLTGGSETQYF.

There are a few counts of this clonotype. The chain joins TRBV11-2 to TRBJ2-5, with D tentatively TRBD1 (5 bases). The length of the CDR3 is 14 residues. V lost 5 bases and J lost 1, with 11 bases in between. In germline, CDR1 is SGHAT, CDR2 FQNNGV. CDR3 protein: CASSPRTLQETQYF. DNA for the CDR3: TGTGCCAGCAGCCCCCGGACACTCCAAGAGACCCAGTACTTC.

This clonotype was found a few times. The V gene is TRBV28, the J gene TRBJ2-7; TRBD1 is a possible D gene (6 bases). The CDR3 is 14 amino acids. The V gene's germline CDR1 is MDHEN and CDR2 SYDVKM. The V end was cut by 6 bases, the J end by 3 bases, with 15 bases between. The CDR3 region has the DNA TGTGCCAGCAGACCACAGGGCGGCAGCTACGAGCAGTACTTC. Translation gives CASRPQGGSYEQYF.

CDR3 in amino acids: CASSLVFGPSYGYTF. The CDR3 nucleotides read TGCGCCAGCAGTCTCGTATTCGGCCCGTCCTATGGCTACACCTTC. V and J are TRBV4-3 and TRBJ1-2, with no clear D. The length of the CDR3 is 15 residues. V lost 6 bases and J 4 bases, leaving 18 bases between the germline ends. CDR1 and CDR2 from the germline V gene are LGHNA and YSLEER.

In this sample, this clonotype turned up many times. The chain joins TRBV7-2 to TRBJ2-1; D not certain. V was clipped by 0 bases and J by 10 bases, with 16 bases between them. This CDR3 has 15 amino acids. Germline assignment: CDR1 SGHTA and CDR2 FQGNSA. The CDR3 nucleotides are TGTGCCAGCAGCTTAGCCCAAGGTGGGAATCGAGAGCAGTTCTTC. This gives the protein CASSLAQGGNREQFF.

The V call is TRBV12-3 or TRBV12-4, the J call TRBJ2-3, with 16 bases identical to TRBD2. Unmatched junction bases numbered 9, after V lost 8 bases and J lost 4 bases. CDR3 length: 17 amino acids. The CDR3, as DNA: TGTGCCAGCGGCGACAGCGGGACTAGCGGGGGGGCAGATACGCAGTATTTT. Amino acid sequence: CASGDSGTSGGADTQYF.

This clonotype was seen a few times. The chain links TRBV6-1 to TRBJ1-1; TRBD1 is a possible D gene (5 bases). This CDR3 has 14 amino acids. Germline V CDR1 and CDR2: MNHNS, SASEGT. V was trimmed by 8 bases and J by 0 bases, leaving 13 bases between them. CDR3 sequence (DNA): TGTGCCAGCGTAATGACAGTTATGAACACTGAAGCTTTCTTT. This translates into CASVMTVMNTEAFF.

V gene TRBV7-3 combines with J gene TRBJ2-3, with D unresolved. Deletions cut 6 bases from V and 3 bases from J, with 10 bases between. CDR1 and CDR2 (germline): SGHTA, FQGTGA. CDR3 length equals 13 residues. In nucleotides, the CDR3 is TGTGCCAGCAGTACAAGCCGAACAGATACGCAGTATTTT. As protein: CASSTSRTDTQYF.

This clonotype was detected only a few times. The rearrangement uses TRBV7-7 and TRBJ2-1, with D unclear. The CDR3 totals 14 residues. V was clipped by 0 bases and J by 4 bases, with 7 bases between them. Per the germline V gene, CDR1 is SSHAT and CDR2 is FNYEAQ (reference sequence). CDR3: CASSLAGQYNEQFF. The CDR3 coding sequence is TGTGCCAGCAGCTTAGCAGGCCAGTACAATGAGCAGTTCTTC.